This TCR beta chain was found in a study of cytomegalovirus exposure and HLA in healthy donors. Study as a whole: T cells numbering about 179 million yielded some 100 million unique TCR beta sequences in an earlier analysis. Study results and limitations: One variant, a missense change in DCLRE1C, was linked in a later analysis to TCR beta V- and J-gene trimming.

As for the donors, each was a healthy bone marrow donor. Notes on this clone: Its antigen is not known.

In the PCR, 60 Vbeta and 13 Jbeta primers were used. Method: immunoSEQ multiplex PCR; TCRdb's copy keeps in-frame clones and lacks some. Of 150,000 to 200,000 clones in the sample, approximately 85% were seen once. Sequencing was done on a sample of PBMCs. The TCR sequence derives from a woman aged 50 to 65 in good health and CMV-seronegative.

The DNA of the CDR3 is TGTGCCAGCGCGATTAGGAGGGGACCACCCTCTGGAAACACCATATATTTT. This translates into CASAIRRGPPSGNTIYF. The chain combines TRBV28 with TRBJ1-3, with D possibly matching TRBD1 (5 bases). CDR3 length: 17 residues. Germline-derived CDR1 and CDR2 are MDHEN and SYDVKM. V dropped 8 bases and J dropped 0 bases, with 20 bases sitting between them. Supplemented by reference TRBV28 and TRBJ1-3, the full variable domain reads DVKVTQSSRYLVKRTGEKVFLECVQDMDHENMFWYRQDPGLGLRLIYFSYDVKMKEKGDIPEGYSVSREKKERFSLILESASTNQTSMYLCASAIRRGPPSGNTIYFGEGSWLTVV.